What follows are 25 T cell receptor beta chains derived from one specimen sequenced in a study of shared clonotypes between healthy human individuals. Assay: immunoSEQ multiplex PCR; the TCRdb copy retains only in-frame clones and omits some. The table includes some 700,000 clones, about 90% detected once. The sequenced material came from memory CD8+ T cells from PBMCs. This sample's subset: CD45RO+ cells pooled with CCR7-negative TemRA cells. These receptors all come from a man aged 18-30 years in good health. Some clones in this sample may be carry-over from other donors' samples.

This clone has a handful of counts. The V gene is TRBV19, the J gene TRBJ1-4; 8 nucleotides match TRBD1. Germline trimming cut 3 bases from V and 5 bases from J; bases unmatched to any gene: 2. CDR3 length equals 14 residues. Germline V CDR1 and CDR2: LNHDA, SQIVND (reference sequence). The CDR3 DNA reads TGTGCCAGTAGTATTAGGGACAGGAATGAAAAACTGTTTTTT. Protein sequence: CASSIRDRNEKLFF.

The genes are TRBV5-1 and TRBJ2-2; D possibly matches TRBD1 or TRBD2 (5 bases each). V lost 3 bases, J lost 6 bases, and 15 bases lay in between. The CDR3 loop spans 15 amino acids. Germline values: CDR1 SGHRS, CDR2 YFSETQ. CDR3 in DNA: TGCGCCAGCAGCTGGGGCAGGAGGTTTTCCGGGGAGCTGTTTTTT. Residues: CASSWGRRFSGELFF.

V is TRBV7-9 and J is TRBJ2-7; 10 nucleotides agree with TRBD1. Germline CDR1 SEHNR, CDR2 FQNEAQ (reference sequence). The CDR3 is 16 residues long. J gave up 0 bases and V 5 bases, and 7 bases lay outside the gene matches. In nucleotides, the CDR3 is TGTGCCAGCAGCCTAAGGGGACAGGGGAGCTCCTACGAGCAGTACTTC. Amino acid sequence: CASSLRGQGSSYEQYF.

The chain uses TRBV5-1 and TRBJ2-1; 7 bases are a match to TRBD2. V lost 4 bases and J lost 0; bases outside the gene matches: 16. Germline CDR1 SGHRS, CDR2 YFSETQ. The CDR3 is 19 amino acids. The CDR3: CASSELPREVLSSYNEQFF. The CDR3 coding sequence is TGCGCCAGCAGCGAGCTACCCCGGGAGGTGCTGAGCTCCTACAATGAGCAGTTCTTC.

The genes are TRBV19 and TRBJ2-7; no clear D gene. The germline V gene encodes CDR1 LNHDA and CDR2 SQIVND (reference sequence). V shed 9 bases and J shed 2 bases, with 23 bases lying between them. The CDR3 consists of 16 residues. CDR3 protein: CASCESGRSLAYEQYF. The CDR3 bases are TGTGCCAGCTGCGAATCCGGACGGAGTCTAGCCTACGAGCAGTACTTC. Full variable domain (missing parts from reference TRBV19 and TRBJ2-7): DGGITQSPKYLFRKEGQNVTLSCEQNLNHDAMYWYRQDPGQGLRLIYYSQIVNDFQKGDIAEGYSVSREKKESFPLTVTSAQKNPTAFYLCASCESGRSLAYEQYFGPGTRLTVT.

This chain uses TRBV7-7 with TRBJ2-2, with D maybe TRBD1 (6 bases). The germline V gene has CDR1 SSHAT and CDR2 FNYEAQ (reference sequence). This CDR3 has 13 residues. Trimming removed 5 bases at V and 7 bases at J, with 11 bases between. The CDR3 nucleotides are TGTGCCAGCAGCAGGACAGTCGTCGGGGAGCTGTTTTTT. As protein: CASSRTVVGELFF.

With regard to this clone: A single base is all that separates this from a far larger clone, so a read error is likely. This chain connects TRBV29-1 to TRBJ2-3, with D maybe TRBD2 (6 bases). This CDR3 comprises 14 residues. The germline CDR1 and CDR2 sequences are SQVTM and ANQGSEA. CDR3 nucleotides: TGCAGCGCCCAGCTAGCGCCACGCACAGATATGCAGTATTTT. This sequence encodes CSAQLAPRTDMQYF.

Note on this clone: Other DNA sequences in the sample encode the same CDR3. The gene calls are TRBV27 and TRBJ2-7; D may be TRBD2 (6 bases). The CDR3 is 15 residues long. Germline V lookup: CDR1 MNHEY, CDR2 SMNVEV (reference sequence). V was trimmed by 6 bases and J by 0 bases, leaving 15 bases between them. In DNA form, the CDR3 reads TGTGCCAGCAGCCTCTCGGGGACTGGCTCCTACGAGCAGTACTTC. Translating gives CASSLSGTGSYEQYF.

The chain combines TRBV9 with TRBJ1-3; possible D gene TRBD1, 5 bases. Germline lookup yields CDR1 SGDLS and CDR2 YYNGEE. The CDR3 loop spans 13 amino acids. With 4 bases removed from V and 9 bases from J, the gap between germline ends came to 14 bases. CDR3 nucleotide sequence: TGTGCCAGCAGCCCCCCTCCAAGGGGCACCATATATTTT. As protein: CASSPPPRGTIYF.

The chain carries TRBV7-7 and TRBJ2-3; possibly TRBD2 for D (6 bases). The V end was cut by 3 bases, the J end by 3 bases, with 10 bases between. Per the germline V gene, CDR1 is SSHAT and CDR2 is FNYEAQ (reference sequence). This CDR3 contains 14 residues. The chain's CDR3 is CASSFLGGTDTQYF. DNA of the CDR3: TGTGCCAGCAGCTTCCTCGGAGGGACAGATACGCAGTATTTT.

The chain links TRBV7-9 to TRBJ2-2; D remains ambiguous. The CDR3 extends over 16 amino acids. The germline V gene has CDR1 SEHNR and CDR2 FQNEAQ (reference sequence). V was pared by 1 base and J by 0 bases, with 9 bases between. The CDR3 nucleotides are TGTGCCAGCAGCTTAGTAAGATTGCCGAACACCGGGGAGCTGTTTTTT. Residues: CASSLVRLPNTGELFF.

This rearrangement joins TRBV27 to TRBJ2-1; no definite D call. CDR1 MNHEY and CDR2 SMNVEV come from the germline V gene (reference sequence). V lost 7 bases and J lost 0, with 7 bases in between. CDR3 length: 13 amino acids. The CDR3 sequence: CASTRSSYNEQFF. In DNA form, the CDR3 reads TGTGCCAGCACTCGGAGCTCCTACAATGAGCAGTTCTTC.

V is TRBV6-5 and J is TRBJ1-5; TRBD1 matches 7 bases. Germline V lookup: CDR1 MNHEY, CDR2 SVGAGI. V gave up 6 bases and J gave up 5 bases; unmatched junction bases: 7. The CDR3 is 14 amino acids. The CDR3 DNA follows: TGTGCCAGCAGCTACAGGGGATGGGATCAGCCCCAGCATTTT. Translated: CASSYRGWDQPQHF.

V usage is TRBV5-1 and J usage is TRBJ2-5, with D possibly matching TRBD2 (5 bases). Trimming removed 2 bases at V and 5 bases at J, with 13 bases between. CDR3 length: 14 amino acids. Germline lookup yields CDR1 SGHRS and CDR2 YFSETQ. The CDR3 spells CASSLVGDVETQYF. The DNA of the CDR3 is TGCGCCAGCAGCTTAGTGGGAGATGTTGAGACCCAGTACTTC. The full variable domain, rest sourced from reference TRBV5-1 and TRBJ2-5, is KAGVTQTPRYLIKTRGQQVTLSCSPISGHRSVSWYQQTPGQGLQFLFEYFSETQRNKGNFPGRFSGRQFSNSRSEMNVSTLELGDSALYLCASSLVGDVETQYFGPGTRLLVL.

This sequence joins TRBV21-1 and TRBJ1-5; the table's D call, TRBD1, was not checked against the DNA. TRBV21-1 is reported as a pseudogene. This CDR3 comprises 14 residues. The CDR3 DNA reads as TGTGCCAGCAGCAAAGGGCAGGGGGGTCAGCCCCAGCATTTT. This gives the protein CASSKGQGGQPQHF.

V gene TRBV6-1 combines with J gene TRBJ2-7; 9 bases match TRBD2. The germline gives CDR1 MNHNS, CDR2 SASEGT. J gave up 4 bases and V 5 bases, and 6 bases lay outside the gene matches. This CDR3 has 14 amino acids. This chain's CDR3 is CASSYSGGTYEQYF. CDR3 in DNA: TGTGCCAGCAGTTATAGCGGGGGTACTTACGAGCAGTACTTC.

The chain joins TRBV7-9 to TRBJ2-2, with D unresolved. The CDR3 spans 12 residues. V was shortened by 4 bases and J by 7 bases, with 7 bases between the two germline ends. Germline values: CDR1 SEHNR, CDR2 FQNEAQ (reference sequence). The CDR3 DNA sequence: TGTGCCAGCAGCTCAAAAATCGGGGAGCTGTTTTTT. Protein sequence: CASSSKIGELFF.

The J gene is TRBJ2-1, the V gene TRBV11-3, with D possibly being TRBD2 (6 bases). Trimming took 5 bases from V and 7 from J, leaving 18 bases between them. The CDR3 loop spans 15 amino acids. Germline V gives CDR1 SGHNT, CDR2 YENEEA. CDR3 coding DNA: TGTGCCAGCAGCCCAATGGTCCTAGCGTGGAATGAGCAGTTCTTC. Translated, it gives CASSPMVLAWNEQFF.

This clone was seen just once. V is TRBV7-6 and J is TRBJ2-7; D might be TRBD2 (5 bases). V lost 3 bases to trimming and J lost 2 bases, with 17 bases between them. The CDR3 consists of 16 residues. CDR1 and CDR2 from the germline V gene are SGHVS and FNYEAQ. CDR3 bases: TGTGCCAGCAGCTTGGCAGAGGGCAGGCGACCCTACGAGCAGTACTTC. It yields the protein CASSLAEGRRPYEQYF.

The chain employs TRBV7-9 and TRBJ2-3, with 7 bases identical to TRBD2. V shed 8 bases and J 10 bases; nucleotides not matched to a gene: 12. Germline loops: CDR1 SEHNR, CDR2 FQNEAQ (reference sequence). This CDR3 contains 13 residues. The CDR3, as DNA: TGTGCCAGCGGTCAGCGGGGTGAGGCTGCGCAGTATTTT. It yields the protein CASGQRGEAAQYF.

The rearrangement links TRBV7-8 to TRBJ2-5, with D unclear. CDR1 is SGHVS and CDR2 is FQNEAQ in the germline V gene. The CDR3 contains 13 residues. Trimming stripped 5 bases from V and 9 bases from J, with 16 bases between. The CDR3 region is CASSPPSVSAQYF. Written as DNA, the CDR3 is TGTGCCAGCAGCCCCCCCTCCGTGTCGGCCCAGTACTTC.

The gene calls are TRBV11-2 and TRBJ1-2; weak D call: TRBD1 (5 bases). The CDR3 contains 12 residues. Germline assignment: CDR1 SGHAT and CDR2 FQNNGV. Trimming removed 5 bases at V and 6 bases at J, with 10 bases between. CDR3 nucleotides: TGTGCCAGCAGCCCCGGGGGGGATGGCTACACCTTC. This encodes CASSPGGDGYTF. The full variable domain, with the rest looked up from reference TRBV11-2 and TRBJ1-2, is EAGVAQSPRYKIIEKRQSVAFWCNPISGHATLYWYQQILGQGPKLLIQFQNNGVVDDSQLPKDRFSAERLKGVDSTLKIQPAKLEDSAVYLCASSPGGDGYTFGSGTRLTVV.

The V call is TRBV27, the J call TRBJ2-7; possibly TRBD2 for D (7 bases). The CDR3 covers 14 residues. Trimming shortened V by 10 bases and J by 2 bases, and 18 bases separated the two germline ends. Germline V gene sequence: CDR1 MNHEY, CDR2 SMNVEV (reference sequence). CDR3 nucleotides: TGTGCCACCTCTCCTGGGGGGGGCACCTACGAGCAGTACTTC. Protein: CATSPGGGTYEQYF.

The gene calls are TRBV2 and TRBJ2-5, with D maybe TRBD2 (5 bases). The CDR3 covers 14 residues. V was pared by 5 bases and J by 5 bases, with 15 bases between. Germline-derived CDR1 and CDR2 are SNHLY and FYNNEI. The CDR3 region has the DNA TGTGCCAGCAGTCAAACATTAGCGTTGGAGACCCAGTACTTC. Encoded protein: CASSQTLALETQYF.

The chain is built from TRBV9 and TRBJ1-2; TRBD1 agrees at 7 bases. Germline values: CDR1 SGDLS, CDR2 YYNGEE. The CDR3 contains 14 residues. V was clipped by 3 bases and J by 4 bases; unmatched bases: 6. The CDR3 DNA sequence: TGTGCCAGCAGCGGCGGGACAGTTATCTATGGCTACACCTTC. It yields the protein CASSGGTVIYGYTF.